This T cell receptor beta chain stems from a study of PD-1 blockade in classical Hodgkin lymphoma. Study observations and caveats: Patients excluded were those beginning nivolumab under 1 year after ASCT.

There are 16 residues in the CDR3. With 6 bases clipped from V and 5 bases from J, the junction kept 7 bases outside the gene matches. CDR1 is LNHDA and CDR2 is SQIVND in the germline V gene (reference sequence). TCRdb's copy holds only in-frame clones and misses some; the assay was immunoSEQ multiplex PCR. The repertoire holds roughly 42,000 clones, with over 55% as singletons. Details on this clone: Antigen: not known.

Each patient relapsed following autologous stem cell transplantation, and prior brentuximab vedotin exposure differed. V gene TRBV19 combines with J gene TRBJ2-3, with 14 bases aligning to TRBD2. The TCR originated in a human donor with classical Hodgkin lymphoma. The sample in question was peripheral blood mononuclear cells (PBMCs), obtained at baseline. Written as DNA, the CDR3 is TGTGCCAGTAGGGAATCCGGGACTAGCGGGGGAGATACGCAGTATTTT. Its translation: CASRESGTSGGDTQYF.